The 10 T cell receptor beta chains reported below all come from one sample, sequenced in a study of cytomegalovirus exposure and HLA in healthy donors. Use of 60 Vbeta and 13 Jbeta primers characterized the PCR. Profiling relied on immunoSEQ multiplex PCR, and the TCRdb table lists in-frame clones only, not all of them. This sample carries 90,000 to 140,000 clones, 78% of them seen once, and the ten largest clones take about 6%. The sequenced sample was PBMCs. These receptor sequences come from a male donor in good health and CMV-seronegative.

This chain links TRBV7-3 with TRBJ1-1, with D uncertain. From germline, CDR1 is SGHTA and CDR2 FQGTGA. The V gene lost 3 bases and the J gene lost 4 bases, with 18 bases spanning the gap. The CDR3 is 16 amino acids. The DNA for the CDR3 is TGTGCCAGCAGCTTGAAGGCTGAGGGTGGTGGCACTGAAGCTTTCTTT. Translating gives CASSLKAEGGGTEAFF.

This chain connects TRBV10-3 to TRBJ2-1; 7 bases align to TRBD1. Germline lookup yields CDR1 ENHRY and CDR2 SYGVKD. The CDR3 has 17 residues. V shed 5 bases and J 10 bases; nucleotides not matched to a gene: 20. The CDR3 coding sequence is TGTGCCATCAGTTCGAGCGACACAGGGGTACGGGATGAGGAGCAGTTCTTC. Its translation is CAISSSDTGVRDEEQFF.

V gene TRBV30 combines with J gene TRBJ1-2, with 7 bases identical to TRBD1. Germline loops: CDR1 GTSNPN, CDR2 SVGIG (reference sequence). The ends lost 1 base at V and 8 bases at J; junction bases unmatched: 4. This CDR3 is 12 amino acids long. CDR3: CAWSGQGGGYTF. The CDR3, as DNA: TGTGCCTGGAGTGGACAGGGTGGGGGCTACACCTTC.

This chain links TRBV30 with TRBJ2-5, with D tentatively TRBD2 (5 bases). With the DNA end fitting TRBJ2-7 better, the J assignment may be wrong. This CDR3 spans 15 amino acids. Germline CDR1 reads GTSNPN; CDR2 reads SVGIG (reference sequence). The CDR3 reads CAWSVRAAPGYEQYF. CDR3 DNA: TGTGCCTGGAGTGTGAGGGCAGCACCCGGCTACGAGCAGTACTTC.

V usage is TRBV7-3 and J usage is TRBJ2-7, with 8 positions matching TRBD2. This CDR3 contains 17 residues. Germline V gene lookup returns CDR1 SGHTA and CDR2 FQGTGA. Trimming cost V 3 bases and J 1 base; bases outside gene matches: 11. The CDR3 reads CASSLYSLADASYEQYF. CDR3 DNA: TGTGCCAGCAGCTTGTACTCACTAGCGGACGCTTCCTACGAGCAGTACTTC.

The chain recombines TRBV10-3 with TRBJ2-7; 7 bases are shared with TRBD1. The length of the CDR3 is 13 residues. Germline CDR1 ENHRY, CDR2 SYGVKD. Losses at the gene ends were 10 bases for V and 0 bases for J; bases not matched to a gene: 6. The CDR3 coding sequence is TGTGCCACCTCGGCAGGGGGCTCCTACGAGCAGTACTTC. Protein: CATSAGGSYEQYF.

The chain joins TRBV19 to TRBJ2-3; possible D gene TRBD2, 6 bases. The germline gives CDR1 LNHDA, CDR2 SQIVND (reference sequence). V was clipped by 8 bases and J by 6 bases, with 15 bases between them. The CDR3 is made up of 13 amino acids. CDR3 amino acids: CASQVSGSDTQYF. The DNA of the CDR3 is TGTGCCAGTCAGGTTAGCGGTTCGGATACGCAGTATTTT.

The chain couples TRBV18 to TRBJ1-5; 11 bases fit TRBD1. Germline V gene sequence: CDR1 KGHSH, CDR2 LQKENI. Unmatched junction bases numbered 7, after V lost 5 bases and J lost 4 bases. The CDR3 covers 16 residues. The CDR3 bases are TGTGCCAGCTCATTAGGGACAGGGGGGAGAAATCAGCCCCAGCATTTT. The encoded protein is CASSLGTGGRNQPQHF.

Here the CDR3 reads CASSVRGRRGYTF. The CDR3 DNA is TGTGCCAGCAGCGTCAGGGGGCGCAGAGGCTACACCTTC. The rearrangement uses TRBV7-2 and TRBJ1-2, with TRBD1 identical over 8 bases. CDR1 is SGHTA, CDR2 FQGNSA, per germline. With V trimmed by 5 bases and J by 8 bases, 7 bases remained unmatched. CDR3 size: 13 residues. The whole variable domain, remainder taken from reference TRBV7-2 and TRBJ1-2, is GAGVSQSPSNKVTEKGKDVELRCDPISGHTALYWYRQSLGQGLEFLIYFQGNSAPDKSGLPSDRFSAERTGGSVSTLTIQRTQQEDSAVYLCASSVRGRRGYTFGSGTRLTVV.

V gene TRBV11-3 combines with J gene TRBJ2-5; 7 bases line up with TRBD1. The CDR3 length is 19 residues. The J segment lost 1 base and the V segment lost 0 bases, leaving 14 bases of the junction unmatched. From germline, CDR1 is SGHNT and CDR2 YENEEA. The CDR3 sequence is CASSLDRWFADRPQETQYF. The DNA of the CDR3 is TGTGCCAGCAGCTTAGATCGGTGGTTTGCGGACAGGCCCCAAGAGACCCAGTACTTC.